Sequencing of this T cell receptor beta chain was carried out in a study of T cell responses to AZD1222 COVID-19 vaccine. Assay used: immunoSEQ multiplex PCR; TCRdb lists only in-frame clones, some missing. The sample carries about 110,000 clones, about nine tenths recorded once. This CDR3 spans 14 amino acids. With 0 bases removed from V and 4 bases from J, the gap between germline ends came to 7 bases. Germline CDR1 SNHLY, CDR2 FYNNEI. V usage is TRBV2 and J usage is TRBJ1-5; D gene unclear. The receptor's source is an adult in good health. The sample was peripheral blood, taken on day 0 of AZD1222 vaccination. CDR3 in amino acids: CASSEAGRNQPQHF. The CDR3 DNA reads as TGTGCCAGCAGTGAAGCAGGCAGAAATCAGCCCCAGCATTTT.